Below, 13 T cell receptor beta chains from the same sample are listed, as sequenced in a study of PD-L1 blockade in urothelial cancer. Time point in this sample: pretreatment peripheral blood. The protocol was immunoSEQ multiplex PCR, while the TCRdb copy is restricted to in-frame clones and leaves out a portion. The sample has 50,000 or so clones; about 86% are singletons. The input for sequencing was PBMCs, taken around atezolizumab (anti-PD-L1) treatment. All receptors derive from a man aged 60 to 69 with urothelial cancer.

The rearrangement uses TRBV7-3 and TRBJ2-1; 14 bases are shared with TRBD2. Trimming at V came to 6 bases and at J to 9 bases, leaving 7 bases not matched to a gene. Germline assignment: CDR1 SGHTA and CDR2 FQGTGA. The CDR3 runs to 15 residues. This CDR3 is CASSMTSGGAGEQFF. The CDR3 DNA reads TGTGCCAGCAGTATGACTAGCGGGGGGGCCGGTGAGCAGTTCTTC.

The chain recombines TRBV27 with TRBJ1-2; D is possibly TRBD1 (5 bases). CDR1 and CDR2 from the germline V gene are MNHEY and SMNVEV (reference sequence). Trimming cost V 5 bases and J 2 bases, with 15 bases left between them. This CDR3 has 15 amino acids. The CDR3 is CASSPLPQGNYGYTF. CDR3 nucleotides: TGTGCCAGCAGTCCGCTTCCCCAGGGAAACTATGGCTACACCTTC.

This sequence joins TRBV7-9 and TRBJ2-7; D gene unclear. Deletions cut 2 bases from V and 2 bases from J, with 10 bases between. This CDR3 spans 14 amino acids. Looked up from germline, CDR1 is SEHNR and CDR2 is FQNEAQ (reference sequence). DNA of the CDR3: TGTGCCAGCAGCTTATCTCCAGGAACCTACGAGCAGTACTTC. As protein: CASSLSPGTYEQYF.

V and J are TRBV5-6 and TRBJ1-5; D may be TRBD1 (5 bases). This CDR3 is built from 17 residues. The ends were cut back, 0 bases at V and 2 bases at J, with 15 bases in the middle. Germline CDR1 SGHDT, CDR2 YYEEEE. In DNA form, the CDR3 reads TGTGCCAGCAGCTTGGCCGCGGGGGGAAACCGCAATCAGCCCCAGCATTTT. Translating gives CASSLAAGGNRNQPQHF.

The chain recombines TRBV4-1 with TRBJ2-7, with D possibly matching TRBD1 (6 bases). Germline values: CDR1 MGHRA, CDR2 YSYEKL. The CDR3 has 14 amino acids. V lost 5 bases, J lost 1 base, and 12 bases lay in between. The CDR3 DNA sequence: TGCGCCAGCAGCTTCGAGGGACAATCCTACGAGCAGTACTTC. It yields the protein CASSFEGQSYEQYF.

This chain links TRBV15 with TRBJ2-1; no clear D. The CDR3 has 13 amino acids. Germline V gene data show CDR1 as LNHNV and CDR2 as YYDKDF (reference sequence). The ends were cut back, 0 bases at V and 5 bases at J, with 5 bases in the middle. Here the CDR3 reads CATSREVDNEQFF. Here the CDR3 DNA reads TGTGCCACCAGCAGAGAGGTAGACAATGAGCAGTTCTTC.

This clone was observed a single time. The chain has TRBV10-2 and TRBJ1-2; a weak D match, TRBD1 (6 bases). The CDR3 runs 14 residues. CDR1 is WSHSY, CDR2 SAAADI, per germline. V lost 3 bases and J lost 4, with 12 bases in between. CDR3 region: CASSDAGATYGYTF. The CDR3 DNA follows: TGCGCCAGCAGTGACGCAGGGGCCACCTATGGCTACACCTTC.

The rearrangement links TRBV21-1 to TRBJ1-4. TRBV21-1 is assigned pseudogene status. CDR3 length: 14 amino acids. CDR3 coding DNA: TGTGCCAGCAGCAAAACGGGGGGGGATGAAAAACTGTTTTTT. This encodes CASSKTGGDEKLFF.

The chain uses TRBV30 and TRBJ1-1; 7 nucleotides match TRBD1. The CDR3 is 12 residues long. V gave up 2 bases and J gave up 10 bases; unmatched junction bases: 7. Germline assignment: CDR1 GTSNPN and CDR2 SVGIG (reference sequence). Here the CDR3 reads CAWSSDRASAFF. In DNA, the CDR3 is TGTGCCTGGAGTTCCGACAGGGCGTCAGCTTTCTTT.

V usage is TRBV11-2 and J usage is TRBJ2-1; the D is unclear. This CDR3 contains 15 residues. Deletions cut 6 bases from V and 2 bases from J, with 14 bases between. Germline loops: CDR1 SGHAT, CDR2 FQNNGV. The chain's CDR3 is CASREAVYTYNEQFF. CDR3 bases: TGTGCCAGCAGAGAGGCAGTTTATACCTACAATGAGCAGTTCTTC.

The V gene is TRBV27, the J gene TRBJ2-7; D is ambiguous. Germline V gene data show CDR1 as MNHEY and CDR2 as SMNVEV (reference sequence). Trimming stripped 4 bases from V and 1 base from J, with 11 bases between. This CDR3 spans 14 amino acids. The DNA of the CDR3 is TGTGCCAGCAGTTCCCTAGGCTCTTCCTACGAGCAGTACTTC. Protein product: CASSSLGSSYEQYF.

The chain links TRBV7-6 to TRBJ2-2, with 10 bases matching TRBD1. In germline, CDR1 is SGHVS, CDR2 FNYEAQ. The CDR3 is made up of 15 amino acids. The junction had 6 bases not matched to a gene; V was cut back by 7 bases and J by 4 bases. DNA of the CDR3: TGTGCCAGCACTTTGGGACAGGGGCTCACCGGGGAGCTGTTTTTT. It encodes CASTLGQGLTGELFF.

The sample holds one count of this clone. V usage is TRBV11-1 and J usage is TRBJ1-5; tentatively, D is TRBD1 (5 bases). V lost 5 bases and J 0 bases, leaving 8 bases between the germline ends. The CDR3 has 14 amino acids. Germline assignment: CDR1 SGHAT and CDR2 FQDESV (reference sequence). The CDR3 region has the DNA TGTGCCAGCAGCCCCGGACATAGCAATCAGCCCCAGCATTTT. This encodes CASSPGHSNQPQHF.